The present entry profiles one T cell receptor beta chain with its context. The table lists this clone with a few counts. Its antigen specificity is not known. Base quality data are lacking; no much larger clone is found one base away. Library preparation employed the immunoSEQ multiplex PCR assay. A mixture of 60 forward primers for TCR Vbeta segments and 13 reverse primers for TCR Jbeta segments was used in the multiplex PCR. Amplification of the CDR3 region of rearranged TCR beta genes was performed with a multiplex PCR assay on genomic DNA. Amplified TCR beta libraries were sequenced as 87-base-pair reads on the Illumina HiSeq System. The study's own analysis went as follows. In a later analysis, roughly 80 million unique TCR beta chains were counted across the roughly 670 repertoires, and approximately 11 million of these chains were shared by at least two donors. To remove PCR and sequencing errors, raw reads were error-corrected and collapsed into unique sequences using a nearest-neighbor algorithm that merged closely related sequences. CDR3 sequences were aligned to IMGT reference sequences to assign V, D and J gene segments. For a sequence to be retained, a match of at least six nucleotides to both a V gene segment and a J gene segment was required. Rearrangements were classified as productive when the CDR3 lacked stop codons and remained in frame with V and J, and all other rearrangements were classified as non-productive. Following IMGT convention, CDR3 was defined as the stretch from the second conserved V-encoded cysteine to the conserved J-encoded phenylalanine. The earlier analysis of about 610 of the donors excluded sequences that lacked an unambiguous match to a single V gene segment. An earlier analysis of 587 of the donors classified V segments as functional when productive rearrangements were above 56.7% and as segregating when the standard deviation between donors was above 5%. A statistical classification framework was built for diagnosing cytomegalovirus status from the catalog of TCR beta chain sequences. In a later analysis, V and J genes were assigned by comparing TCR nucleotide sequences against IMGT/GENE-DB human TR gene sequences. A later analysis assigned CDR3 sequences and most-parsimonious VDJ recombination scenarios with the TCRdist pipeline. In a later analysis, each TCR beta chain was defined by its CDR3 amino acid sequence together with its V-gene family, and reads lacking a unique V-gene family were excluded. To address suspected cross-contamination and a sequencing artifact, a later analysis removed around 590 highly shared, low-generation-probability nucleotide sequences. In a later analysis, a clonal expansion index for each public chain was calculated from normalized within-repertoire ranks of inferred template counts. A later analysis computed generation probabilities with a VDJ recombination model fitted to out-of-frame rearrangements, and checked the results against IGoR. In a later analysis, hypergeometric tests were used to score TCR-TCR, TCR-HLA and TCR-CMV co-occurrence, with a repertoire-size bias correction applied to TCR pairs. False discovery rates were estimated in a later analysis by permuting HLA or CMV assignments 20 times. In a later analysis, co-occurring TCRs were grouped with DBSCAN, and TCRdist sequence similarity was added when clustering was performed within HLA-allele-positive subsets. Repertoires with fewer than 30,000 or more than 120,000 public chains, plus five repertoires with anomalous nucleotide sharing, were excluded from co-occurrence clustering. In TCRdb, the immuneACCESS table is reduced to in-frame sequences with V and J assigned. These tables do not hold every clone; where another copy was compared, an unresolved V gene accounts for under half, and the others remain unexplained. Clone size and V and J calls were adopted from that table, with D and trimming inferred from the DNA. Within this sample are 150,000 to 200,000 clones, with roughly 74% of them counted one time only. The ten largest make up 4.9% of the sample.

V has 8 bases trimmed and J has 7 bases trimmed; junction bases matching no gene number 12. The CDR3 runs 15 amino acids, cysteine and phenylalanine included. Of the read, only the CDR3 DNA is kept; its 45 bases are in frame from base 1. The germline V gene provides CDR1 SGHTA and CDR2 FQGNSA. The data were obtained in a study of cytomegalovirus exposure and HLA in healthy donors (dated by TCRdb to the late 2010s). About the investigation overall: An earlier analysis of approximately 590 of the donors reported about 290 Gb of sequence data and 100 million to 140 million unique TCR beta sequences from some 180 million T cells. An early release that covered some 640 HLA-typed donors contained about 300 gigabases of sequencing data and tens of millions of unique TCR sequences. Of the roughly 400 genotyped donors, roughly 85% fell in the genetic ancestry cluster associated with self-reported Caucasian donors. The study aimed to test whether signatures of past pathogen exposure could be identified by cataloging public T cell receptors. The T cell repertoires of under 750 subjects were profiled by immunosequencing and related to cytomegalovirus serostatus. Along with the 666-subject first cohort, a separate validation cohort of around 120 different subjects was used. The study combined high-throughput TCR immunosequencing, statistical association of individual TCRs with disease status, and machine learning to predict cytomegalovirus infection status. To study patterns of TCR occurrence, a later analysis re-analyzed previously published TCR beta repertoires from several hundred donors and added high-resolution HLA genotyping. Rather than using new phenotypic data, the later analysis identified candidate immune exposures from TCR beta sequences and from how often those sequences occurred across donors. To decide whether each TCR beta V gene segment behaved as functional or pseudogenic, an earlier analysis of some 600 of the donors relied on high-throughput TCR beta sequencing. Alongside the repertoire data, information on donor age, sex, ethnicity and CMV serostatus was compiled. Genome-wide SNP genotypes for about 65% of the roughly 700 donors were used in a later genetic analysis, which treated that subset as a discovery cohort. All discovery cohort repertoires had been generated on a single sequencing platform. HLA typing included class I and class II loci at four-digit resolution. Typing coverage varied by locus: roughly 620-640 donors for A, B, C, DRB1 and DQB1; under 550 for DQA1; approximately 610 for DPA1; 400 to 480 for DPB1. Four to six DR-DQ haplotypes were handled as single units for association and clustering, since linkage in the cohort was strong. Across roughly 420 genotyped donors of the cohort, an average of roughly 200,000 unique TCR beta nucleotide sequences per donor were sequenced, and 15% to 20% of those sequences were non-productive. Overall results and qualifications from the work: Because the 87-base-pair reads could not distinguish some IMGT-functional V segments, including TRBV6-2 and TRBV6-3, those segments were excluded. Correlated functional status among segregating V segments might be attributable to linkage disequilibrium, but an unknown experimental factor could not be ruled out. When HLA alleles, especially DR and DQ, strongly co-occurred, TCR associations were difficult to assign to individual alleles. In a later analysis, TCR association rates were found to vary across HLA loci, with the most associated TCRs seen for DRB1 alleles and the fewest for HLA-C alleles. The study listed 170 or so TCR beta chains as associated with cytomegalovirus. The classifier was reported to diagnose cytomegalovirus status with high specificity and sensitivity in both the original cohort and the validation cohort. A further reported finding was that TCR beta sequences accurately predicted the HLA-A and HLA-B alleles for most subjects in the first cohort. In vitro tests confirmed that a few of the cytomegalovirus-associated TCR beta chains recognize cytomegalovirus antigens. Because HLA typing was missing for some donors at each locus, association tests included only the typed subset. According to the authors, the approach could potentially be generalized to other disease states and immunological phenotypes. Because counts were too low, 15 or so rarely observed V segments, including chromosome 9 orphons, were excluded from the earlier analysis of some 540 of the donors. A later genetic analysis associated a missense DCLRE1C variant with V-gene and J-gene trimming of TCR beta chains, and an independent cohort replicated the association. Compared with equally common non-associated chains, HLA-associated TCR beta chains in a later analysis were more clonally expanded and had lower generation probabilities. A later genetic analysis reported fewer N-insertions in productive TCRs among donors in an Asian-associated ancestry cluster than the approximately 670-donor mean. Specific HLA alleles were associated with 16,951 TCR beta sequences at a false discovery rate of 0.05 in a later analysis. Most CMV-associated TCR beta chains appeared to be HLA-restricted in a later analysis, and the HLA associations seemed to be driven largely by CMV exposure. According to a later analysis, parvovirus B19, influenza, CMV and Epstein-Barr virus appeared linked to several top co-occurrence clusters. In an earlier analysis of 587 of the donors, most TCR beta V segments appeared in productive rearrangements about 87% or about 30% of the time, broadly matching IMGT annotations. The presence/absence analyses assumed that sequencing depth was roughly uniform across donors, and that assumption may not be true. The sequencing pipeline was judged likely to have produced a cluster of highly shared sequence variants as a technical artifact. CMV serostatus was the only immune exposure information available for the cohort. This cohort had only TCR beta chains sequenced, and the lack of alpha or paired-chain data limited which features could be detected. Most TCR sequences were observed very rarely across donors, whereas some public TCRs were present in many individuals.

The cohort consisted of 600 to 700 healthy bone marrow donors. All cohort members were sampled while nominally healthy, although unrecorded immune exposures were likely present. The donor was CMV seronegative and belonged to the group of 352 seronegative cohort members. A peripheral blood sample was collected from each donor, and TCR beta sequencing was performed on peripheral blood mononuclear cells. The Qiagen DNeasy Blood Extraction Kit was used to extract genomic DNA from the blood cell samples. This chain is built from TRBV7-2 and TRBJ1-3; 9 bases in between match TRBD1. Sequencing used PBMCs. The TCR originated in a male donor in good health and CMV-seronegative. The CDR3 region has the sequence CASQDKQGALNTIYF. The sequence in DNA is TGTGCCAGCCAAGATAAACAGGGGGCCCTGAACACCATATATTTT.